These 11 T cell receptor beta chains were all obtained from the same sample, sequenced in a study of spatial heterogeneity in lung cancer. Regarding the study as a whole: How many expanded intratumoral alpha and beta TCRs were present tracked the tumor mutation count, which was a count of nonsynonymous mutations.

Time point reported: sample taken at primary tumor resection. These receptors lack a known antigen. TCRdb re-called the 5' RACE reads with MiXCR, one entry per CDR3 protein. The sample comprises over 8,000 distinct CDR3 sequences, 9% to 10% of which are singletons, and 9.5% to 15% rests with the top ten. The sample was lung tumor tissue, taken at surgery. The source of these receptors is a male donor with early-stage non-small cell lung cancer.

This clonotype was counted many times. The CDR3 DNA sequence: TGTGCCAGCAGCTTGAGCTCCTACAATGAGCAGTTCTTC. This encodes CASSLSSYNEQFF. The V call is TRBV6-6, the J call TRBJ2-1; D remains ambiguous. Germline V CDR1 and CDR2: MNHNY, SVGAGI (reference sequence). There are 13 residues in the CDR3. The germline V and J ends were trimmed by 6 bases and 0 bases, with 6 bases remaining between them.

This clonotype has ten or more counts. V is TRBV29-1 and J is TRBJ1-2, with 10 nucleotides matching TRBD1. The CDR3 sequence is 17 residues long. The V gene's germline CDR1 is SQVTM and CDR2 ANQGSEA. V shed 6 bases and J 4 bases; nucleotides not matched to a gene: 17. The CDR3 coding sequence is TGCAGCGTGGCTTTGACAGGGGGCGGCAAGGACGGCTATGGCTACACCTTC. It yields the protein CSVALTGGGKDGYGYTF.

By frequency in the sample, this clonotype is medium-sized. This chain joins TRBV20-1 and TRBJ1-6, with D unclear. Trimming took off 3 bases at V and 10 bases at J, with 10 bases between the two ends. The CDR3 extends over 12 amino acids. Germline CDR1 reads DFQATT; CDR2 reads SNEGSKA (reference sequence). CDR3 sequence reads: CSARDLVSPLHF. CDR3 in DNA: TGCAGTGCTAGGGACTTGGTATCACCCCTCCACTTT.

This clonotype has a count of ten or more. The J gene is TRBJ2-7, the V gene TRBV11-2, with 8 bases aligning to TRBD1. Germline CDR1 SGHAT, CDR2 FQNNGV. The length of the CDR3 is 17 residues. Trimming took 5 bases from V and 4 from J; bases not matched to a gene: 16. In DNA form, the CDR3 reads TGTGCCAGCAGCACATTTCCGGGACAGGAGCCGGGTTACGAGCAGTACGTC. This gives the protein CASSTFPGQEPGYEQYV.

This clonotype has a count of ten or more. The chain links TRBV4-1 to TRBJ1-1, with D possibly matching TRBD1 (5 bases). CDR3 length: 15 amino acids. The V end was cut by 1 base, the J end by 4 bases, with 13 bases between. Looked up from germline, CDR1 is MGHRA and CDR2 is YSYEKL. CDR3 region: CASSQGQGMSTEAFF. CDR3 sequence (DNA): TGCGCCAGCAGCCAAGGCCAGGGAATGAGCACTGAAGCTTTCTTT.

Many counts were recorded for this clonotype. V usage is TRBV12-3 or TRBV12-4 and J usage is TRBJ2-3; D perhaps matches TRBD2 (6 bases). This CDR3 is 12 amino acids long. V dropped 8 bases and J dropped 6 bases, with 12 bases sitting between them. The CDR3 nucleotides are TGTGCCAGCGGGGGGTTAGCGGATACGCAGTATTTT. It codes for CASGGLADTQYF.

This chain joins TRBV20-1 and TRBJ2-1; 12 bases are a match to TRBD2. V shed 5 bases, J shed 9 bases, and the junction held 17 bases outside the gene matches. This CDR3 region has 17 residues. The germline gives CDR1 DFQATT, CDR2 SNEGSKA (reference sequence). DNA of the CDR3: TGCAGTGCTCATCCCCGGACTAGCGGGATAGATACGGGTGAGCAGTTCTTC. Amino acid sequence: CSAHPRTSGIDTGEQFF.

There are many counts of this clonotype. V is TRBV19 and J is TRBJ1-4; no reliable D call. The CDR3 extends over 14 amino acids. The V and J ends lost 2 bases and 7 bases respectively, with 11 bases between them. CDR1 LNHDA and CDR2 SQIVND come from the germline V gene (reference sequence). The DNA of the CDR3 is TGTGCCAGTAGTATACGGGTCTTAGGTGAAAAACTGTTTTTT. Translation gives CASSIRVLGEKLFF.

Ten or more counts support this clonotype. The chain recombines TRBV5-1 with TRBJ2-3; D is unresolved. Trimming cost V 3 bases and J 2 bases, with 13 bases left between them. Germline loops: CDR1 SGHRS, CDR2 YFSETQ. The CDR3 loop spans 15 amino acids. The CDR3 reads CASSSAPLFTDTQYF. Written as DNA, the CDR3 is TGCGCCAGCAGCTCCGCACCCCTTTTCACAGATACGCAGTATTTT.

This clonotype is deemed medium-sized. The J gene is TRBJ2-7, the V gene TRBV6-1; 10 bases are a match to TRBD1. The ends lost 5 bases at V and 3 bases at J; junction bases unmatched: 10. This CDR3 region has 16 residues. Germline V gene lookup returns CDR1 MNHNS and CDR2 SASEGT. The CDR3 here is CASSPRRQGADYEQYV. CDR3 nucleotides: TGTGCCAGCAGTCCACGCAGACAGGGGGCGGACTACGAGCAGTACGTC.

This clonotype is medium-sized (0.01 to 0.1%). This sequence joins TRBV5-1 and TRBJ2-1, with 9 bases identical to TRBD2. The germline V gene has CDR1 SGHRS and CDR2 YFSETQ. This CDR3 contains 16 residues. The J segment lost 9 bases and the V segment lost 0 bases, leaving 10 bases of the junction unmatched. The CDR3 here is CASSLALLAGDPEQFF. The DNA for the CDR3 is TGCGCCAGCAGCTTGGCCCTGTTAGCGGGAGACCCTGAGCAGTTCTTC.